These 31 T cell receptor beta chains came from one sample sequenced in a study of Graves' ophthalmopathy and Graves' hyperthyroidism. The authors amplified TCR beta CDR3 regions from RNA transcripts. RT-PCR was first run with HTBI primers, then multiplex PCR in a second round. MiXCR was run by TCRdb on the multiplex PCR reads, yielding one entry per CDR3 protein. The table has about 1.2 million distinct CDR3 sequences, less than 45% seen once. Sequences were obtained from peripheral blood or thyroid tissue (not recorded which). Source of these receptors: an adult man with Graves' hyperthyroidism.

About this clonotype: Likely a read error: the CDR3 ends without its conserved phenylalanine or tryptophan. No DNA is shown, since the ends of the CDR3 on it are uncertain; the CDR3 is the one TCRdb lists. This chain links TRBV7-3 with TRBJ1-6. Both ends counted, the CDR3 spans 8 residues. From germline, CDR1 is SGHTA and CDR2 FQGTGA. CDR3 sequence reads: CASSVHIT.

This clonotype occurred a few times. The chain carries TRBV7-9 and TRBJ2-2, with a possible D match to TRBD2 (6 bases). The V and J ends lost 1 base and 6 bases respectively, with 12 bases between them. CDR3 size: 15 residues. The germline CDR1 and CDR2 sequences are SEHNR and FQNEAQ (reference sequence). The CDR3 sequence: CASSLGWTGAGELFF. The CDR3 DNA reads TGTGCCAGCAGCTTAGGATGGACGGGGGCCGGGGAGCTGTTTTTT.

This clonotype was seen only a few times. The chain recombines TRBV27 with TRBJ2-7; D gene unclear. The germline CDR1 and CDR2 sequences are MNHEY and SMNVEV (reference sequence). The CDR3 runs 14 residues. Trimming left V 4 bases short and J 6 bases short, with 16 bases between. The CDR3 sequence is CASSSPGLGGEQYF. CDR3 sequence (DNA): TGTGCCAGCAGTTCCCCTGGGCTAGGCGGCGAGCAGTACTTC.

This rearrangement joins TRBV10-3 to TRBJ1-1, with 7 bases matching TRBD1. The germline V gene has CDR1 ENHRY and CDR2 SYGVKD. The CDR3 runs to 14 residues. J lost 5 bases, V lost 10 bases, and 13 bases had no gene match. The CDR3 DNA sequence: TGTGCCAGCAGACGAGACAGGGTCGTAACTGAAGCTTTCTTT. Amino acid sequence: CASRRDRVVTEAFF.

V is TRBV5-1 and J is TRBJ2-2, with D possibly TRBD1 on 6 matching bases. Germline CDR1 SGHRS, CDR2 YFSETQ. The length of the CDR3 is 15 residues. Deletions cut 1 base from V and 3 bases from J, with 10 bases between. The chain's CDR3 is CASSLSRGDTGELFF. CDR3 nucleotide sequence: TGCGCCAGCAGCTTGTCCAGGGGTGACACCGGGGAGCTGTTTTTT.

The CDR3 spells CASSSGLAATYEQYF. CDR3 sequence (DNA): TGTGCCAGCAGTTCTGGGCTAGCGGCCACCTACGAGCAGTACTTC. This rearrangement joins TRBV6-6 to TRBJ2-7, with TRBD2 identical over 7 bases. The V gene end was trimmed by 4 bases and the J gene end by 2 bases; junction bases not matched to a gene: 8. CDR1 is MNHNY, CDR2 SVGAGI, per germline (reference sequence). The length of the CDR3 is 15 residues.

Many counts were recorded for this clonotype. The chain carries TRBV14 and TRBJ1-6; D not certain. Trimming removed 1 base from V and 1 base from J, with 8 bases in between. This CDR3 is built from 16 residues. CDR1 and CDR2 from the germline V gene are SGHDN and FVKESK. The CDR3: CASSQARISYNSPLHF. The CDR3 DNA sequence: TGTGCCAGCAGCCAAGCGCGGATTTCCTATAATTCACCCCTCCACTTT.

The chain uses TRBV29-1 and TRBJ1-1; 11 bases line up with TRBD1. V shed 6 bases, J shed 5 bases, and the junction held 5 bases outside the gene matches. This CDR3 is 13 amino acids long. The germline gives CDR1 SQVTM, CDR2 ANQGSEA. CDR3 sequence: CSVDRGQGTEAFF. The CDR3 coding sequence is TGCAGCGTGGACAGGGGGCAGGGTACTGAAGCTTTCTTT.

This clonotype turned up a few times. V and J are TRBV9 and TRBJ1-4; D might be TRBD1 (5 bases). Germline CDR1 and CDR2: SGDLS and YYNGEE. V lost 4 bases and J lost 11, with 21 bases in between. This CDR3 is built from 15 residues. Written as DNA, the CDR3 is TGTGCCAGCAGCCGACGCGCGGGGCAGACCCGGAAACTGTTTTTT. It is translated as CASSRRAGQTRKLFF.

This clonotype has ten or more counts. The V and J genes are TRBV7-9 and TRBJ2-7; unclear D gene. The germline V gene encodes CDR1 SEHNR and CDR2 FQNEAQ (reference sequence). V shed 4 bases and J shed 9 bases, with 7 bases lying between them. The CDR3 totals 10 residues. In DNA, the CDR3 is TGTGCCAGCAGCTCAAACGTGCAGTACTTC. Protein sequence: CASSSNVQYF. The complete variable domain, with remaining parts taken from reference TRBV7-9 and TRBJ2-7, reads DTGVSQNPRHKITKRGQNVTFRCDPISEHNRLYWYRQTLGQGPEFLTYFQNEAQLEKSRLLSDRFSAERPKGSFSTLEIQRTEQGDSAMYLCASSSNVQYFGPGTRLTVT.

The chain employs TRBV7-9 and TRBJ2-2, with D perhaps matching TRBD2 (5 bases). The CDR3 loop spans 14 amino acids. The germline gives CDR1 SEHNR, CDR2 FQNEAQ (reference sequence). Trimming removed 6 bases from V and 5 bases from J, with 13 bases in between. The CDR3 loop is CASSPSGVTGELFF. CDR3 sequence (DNA): TGTGCCAGCAGTCCGTCCGGGGTGACCGGGGAGCTGTTTTTT.

The V call is TRBV7-6, the J call TRBJ1-1; TRBD1 matches 12 bases. The CDR3 extends over 17 amino acids. J was trimmed by 0 bases and V by 5 bases; bases with no gene match: 7. Looked up from germline, CDR1 is SGHVS and CDR2 is FNYEAQ. CDR3 in DNA: TGTGCCAGCAGCGCAGGGACAGGGGGCGTTATGAACACTGAAGCTTTCTTT. Translating it yields CASSAGTGGVMNTEAFF.

This clonotype was seen many times. The junction and the germline gene differ at one end; a read error may be behind it. V and J are TRBV5-1 and TRBJ2-5; possible D gene TRBD2, 6 bases. Looked up from germline, CDR1 is SGHRS and CDR2 is YFSETQ. The CDR3 is made up of 14 amino acids. CDR3 protein: CASSLASGGETQYF. As DNA, the CDR3 is TGTGCCAGCAGCTTAGCGAGTGGAGGGGAGACCCAGTACTTC.

The J gene is TRBJ2-2, the V gene TRBV29-1; D remains unclear. The CDR3 is 16 amino acids. V was shortened by 0 bases and J by 1 base, with 12 bases between the two germline ends. Germline V gene sequence: CDR1 SQVTM, CDR2 ANQGSEA. The CDR3 DNA follows: TGCAGCGTTGAAGACGTTTCAGTAGAGAACACCGGGGAGCTGTTTTTT. Residues: CSVEDVSVENTGELFF.

In this sample, this clonotype turned up many times. The rearrangement joins TRBV15 to TRBJ2-2, with D perhaps matching TRBD2 (6 bases). The CDR3 has 15 residues. Germline-derived CDR1 and CDR2 are LNHNV and YYDKDF (reference sequence). Trimming removed 7 bases at V and 0 bases at J, with 12 bases between. This chain's CDR3 is CATMEGGTNTGELFF. In DNA form, the CDR3 reads TGTGCCACCATGGAAGGCGGGACGAACACCGGGGAGCTGTTTTTT.

At least ten counts were recorded for this clonotype. The chain carries TRBV12-3 or TRBV12-4 and TRBJ1-6, with 9 bases identical to TRBD1. CDR3 length equals 14 residues. The trim removed 9 bases at V and 10 bases at J, leaving 10 bases unmatched. Here the CDR3 DNA reads TGTGCCAGTTGTAGAGGACAGGGGTGGTCACCCCTCCACTTT. It specifies CASCRGQGWSPLHF.

The table lists this clonotype with many counts. V usage is TRBV6-5 and J usage is TRBJ2-5; D possibly corresponds to TRBD1 (6 bases). The CDR3 is made up of 15 amino acids. Germline CDR1 reads MNHEY; CDR2 reads SVGAGI. V was shortened by 5 bases and J by 5 bases, with 18 bases between the two germline ends. The CDR3 loop reads CASSHPRDTMETQYF. In nucleotides, the CDR3 is TGTGCCAGCAGTCACCCCCGGGACACGATGGAGACCCAGTACTTC.

For this clonotype: The junction and the germline gene differ at one end; a read error may be behind it. The chain uses TRBV10-2 and TRBJ2-7; perhaps TRBD2 as D (6 bases). CDR1 WSHSY and CDR2 SAAADI come from the germline V gene. The CDR3 has 15 residues. For the CDR3, the DNA is TGTGCCAGCAGCCAAGAAGGTACCCCGGCGGGGGAGCAGTACTTC. Translation gives CASSQEGTPAGEQYF.

The chain uses TRBV5-1 and TRBJ1-3, with TRBD1 as a possible D gene (5 bases). Germline CDR1 and CDR2: SGHRS and YFSETQ. V lost 2 bases and J lost 0, with 9 bases in between. There are 15 residues in the CDR3. CDR3 sequence reads: CASSLRGVSGNTIYF. CDR3 nucleotides: TGCGCCAGCAGCTTACGGGGGGTCTCTGGAAACACCATATATTTT.

This chain joins TRBV12-3 or TRBV12-4 and TRBJ1-4; the D is unclear. The V end lost 6 bases, the J end lost 10 bases, and 18 bases lay between the germline ends. This CDR3 region has 14 residues. The CDR3 bases are TGTGCCAGCAGCTCAGGCTCCCATTACGGAAAACTGTTTTTT. Protein product: CASSSGSHYGKLFF.

This clonotype was found many times. The chain carries TRBV7-9 and TRBJ1-6; no reliable D call. From germline, CDR1 is SEHNR and CDR2 FQNEAQ (reference sequence). This CDR3 has 14 amino acids. V shed 1 base and J shed 7 bases, with 8 bases lying between them. The CDR3 DNA reads TGTGCCAGCAGCTTAGTCCAGGCCAATTCACCCCTCCACTTT. Its protein is CASSLVQANSPLHF. Full variable domain (missing parts from reference TRBV7-9 and TRBJ1-6): DTGVSQNPRHKITKRGQNVTFRCDPISEHNRLYWYRQTLGQGPEFLTYFQNEAQLEKSRLLSDRFSAERPKGSFSTLEIQRTEQGDSAMYLCASSLVQANSPLHFGNGTRLTVT.

This clonotype was recorded many times. The J gene is TRBJ1-5, the V gene TRBV20-1, with a possible D match to TRBD1 (6 bases). Germline-derived CDR1 and CDR2 are DFQATT and SNEGSKA (reference sequence). Trimming took off 6 bases at V and 5 bases at J, with 11 bases between the two ends. The CDR3 consists of 12 residues. In DNA, the CDR3 is TGCAGTGCCGGAAACAGGGATCAGCCCCAGCATTTT. Translation gives CSAGNRDQPQHF.

This clonotype was seen a handful of times. The V gene is TRBV7-3, the J gene TRBJ2-2, with 10 positions matching TRBD2. CDR1 is SGHTA and CDR2 is FQGTGA in the germline V gene. J gave up 5 bases and V 3 bases, and 6 bases lay outside the gene matches. This CDR3 contains 16 residues. The CDR3 bases are TGTGCCAGCAGCTTCCTAGCGGGAGTTCCAACCGGGGAGCTGTTTTTT. Translated, it gives CASSFLAGVPTGELFF.

For this clonotype: Being one base from a much bigger clone, this may be a read error. V usage is TRBV12-3 or TRBV12-4 and J usage is TRBJ1-1; tentative D call: TRBD1 (5 bases). The CDR3 is 14 residues long. V was pared by 6 bases and J by 6 bases, with 17 bases between. The CDR3 DNA reads TGTGCCAGCAGACGGGGGATAGGGGCATCTGAAGCTTTCTTT. The encoded protein is CASRRGIGASEAFF.

This clonotype was detected ten times or more. CDR3 bases: TGCGCCAGCAGCCTGAGGGCCTCGGGGTACACTGAAGCTTTCTTT. Encoded protein: CASSLRASGYTEAFF. V and J are TRBV5-1 and TRBJ1-1; no firm D call. The length of the CDR3 is 15 residues. V gave up 4 bases and J gave up 3 bases, with 16 bases separating them. CDR1 and CDR2 from the germline V gene are SGHRS and YFSETQ. The complete variable domain, with remaining parts taken from reference TRBV5-1 and TRBJ1-1, reads KAGVTQTPRYLIKTRGQQVTLSCSPISGHRSVSWYQQTPGQGLQFLFEYFSETQRNKGNFPGRFSGRQFSNSRSEMNVSTLELGDSALYLCASSLRASGYTEAFFGQGTRLTVV.

This clonotype has a count of ten or more. CDR3 bases: TGTGCCAGCTGGACAGAGCTGAAAGACACCGGGGAGCTGTTTTTT. This sequence encodes CASWTELKDTGELFF. The rearrangement uses TRBV10-3 and TRBJ2-2; D is perhaps TRBD1 (6 bases). From germline, CDR1 is ENHRY and CDR2 SYGVKD. The CDR3 loop spans 15 amino acids. With 10 bases removed from V and 3 bases from J, the gap between germline ends came to 18 bases.

This chain connects TRBV14 to TRBJ2-7, with TRBD2 as a possible D gene (5 bases). There are 14 residues in the CDR3. Germline assignment: CDR1 SGHDN and CDR2 FVKESK. V shed 1 base and J shed 3 bases, with 10 bases lying between them. The CDR3 loop reads CASSQGRGIYEQYF. The DNA of the CDR3 is TGTGCCAGCAGCCAAGGTCGGGGTATCTACGAGCAGTACTTC.

The V gene is TRBV4-1, the J gene TRBJ2-2, with 10 bases identical to TRBD2. The CDR3 length is 17 residues. Germline V gives CDR1 MGHRA, CDR2 YSYEKL. J gave up 5 bases and V 0 bases, and 6 bases lay outside the gene matches. CDR3 region: CASSQELAGALTGELFF. The CDR3 DNA reads as TGCGCCAGCAGCCAAGAGCTAGCGGGAGCACTAACCGGGGAGCTGTTTTTT.

The V call is TRBV5-1, the J call TRBJ1-5; 8 bases fit TRBD1. The V segment lost 4 bases and the J segment 5 bases; nucleotides outside the gene matches: 11. CDR1 and CDR2 (germline): SGHRS, YFSETQ. The length of the CDR3 is 16 residues. CDR3 sequence: CASSLRTGGPHQPQHF. In DNA, the CDR3 is TGCGCCAGCAGCCTCCGAACAGGGGGACCGCATCAGCCCCAGCATTTT.

The chain employs TRBV12-3 or TRBV12-4 and TRBJ2-2; tentatively, D is TRBD1 (5 bases). Trimming removed 7 bases at V and 0 bases at J, with 12 bases between. The CDR3 runs 15 residues. The CDR3 DNA reads as TGTGCCAGCATGAAGGGGCAGCCGAACACCGGGGAGCTGTTTTTT. Amino acid sequence: CASMKGQPNTGELFF.

This clonotype has a single count. Since a much larger clone is just one base distant, this may be a read error. The V call is TRBV7-2, the J call TRBJ2-2; the D gene could be TRBD1 or TRBD2 (5 bases each). The germline V gene has CDR1 SGHTA and CDR2 FQGNSA. This CDR3 is 16 amino acids long. CDR3 in amino acids: CASSFSGPANTGEPFF. In DNA, the CDR3 is TGTGCCAGCAGCTTCTCAGGGCCCGCGAACACCGGGGAGCCGTTTTTT.